The 22 T cell receptor beta chains reported below all come from one sample, sequenced in a study of cytotoxic CD8 clonotypes in ibrutinib-treated CLL. Assay: immunoSEQ multiplex PCR; the TCRdb copy retains only in-frame clones and omits some. The table shows 130,000 to 150,000 clones, with roughly 83% occurring only once. This specimen was PBMCs, taken after 12 months of ibrutinib treatment. Receptors originate from a human donor with chronic lymphocytic leukemia.

This chain joins TRBV9 and TRBJ2-1; TRBD2 agrees at 10 bases. The CDR3 length is 15 residues. V was clipped by 0 bases and J by 6 bases; unmatched bases: 3. Germline V gene lookup returns CDR1 SGDLS and CDR2 YYNGEE. The CDR3 coding sequence is TGTGCCAGCAGCGTAGCTAGCGGGAGTCTCAATGAGCAGTTCTTC. As protein: CASSVASGSLNEQFF.

V usage is TRBV11-2 and J usage is TRBJ2-7; TRBD2 might be the D (5 bases). Germline loops: CDR1 SGHAT, CDR2 FQNNGV. Trimming took 4 bases from V and 6 from J, leaving 22 bases between them. The CDR3 length is 16 residues. CDR3 region: CASSSRLGLQQGEQYF. CDR3 coding DNA: TGTGCCAGCAGCTCTCGCCTTGGACTTCAACAAGGCGAGCAGTACTTC.

This clone was seen once. The rearrangement uses TRBV7-6 and TRBJ1-6, with 11 bases lining up with TRBD1. This CDR3 spans 17 amino acids. Germline CDR1 SGHVS, CDR2 FNYEAQ. V was clipped by 2 bases and J by 9 bases; unmatched bases: 9. The CDR3 bases are TGTGCCAGCAGCTTATTCCCTGGCGGGACAGGGGGTTCACCCCTCCACTTT. Translated: CASSLFPGGTGGSPLHF.

The chain employs TRBV30 and TRBJ2-1; unclear D gene. V dropped 2 bases and J dropped 9 bases, with 20 bases sitting between them. This CDR3 has 15 amino acids. Germline V lookup: CDR1 GTSNPN, CDR2 SVGIG (reference sequence). CDR3 DNA sequence: TGTGCCTGGAGTCCCAGCCCTGTTAAGTTTGGTGAGCAGTTCTTC. Translated: CAWSPSPVKFGEQFF.

The rearrangement uses TRBV6-6 and TRBJ1-3; D might be TRBD1 (6 bases). The CDR3 length is 14 residues. Germline V gives CDR1 MNHNY, CDR2 SVGAGI (reference sequence). V was clipped by 7 bases and J by 1 base, with 11 bases between them. CDR3 amino acids: CASMEGVSGNTIYF. The CDR3 DNA reads as TGTGCCAGCATGGAGGGGGTATCTGGAAACACCATATATTTT.

The gene calls are TRBV19 and TRBJ2-1; 11 nucleotides match TRBD2. Germline V gene sequence: CDR1 LNHDA, CDR2 SQIVND (reference sequence). Trimming cost V 3 bases and J 6 bases; bases outside gene matches: 4. The CDR3 runs 15 residues. CDR3 loop: CASSIRLAGGNEQFF. The CDR3 nucleotides are TGTGCCAGTAGTATTCGTCTAGCGGGAGGCAATGAGCAGTTCTTC.

This clone was seen only once. This chain links TRBV27 with TRBJ1-1; D is possibly TRBD1 (5 bases). This CDR3 comprises 15 residues. Germline lookup yields CDR1 MNHEY and CDR2 SMNVEV (reference sequence). V gave up 3 bases and J gave up 2 bases, with 13 bases separating them. CDR3 coding DNA: TGTGCCAGCAGTTTTCCCGGGGCTAAAAACACTGAAGCTTTCTTT. As protein: CASSFPGAKNTEAFF.

The V gene is TRBV4-3, the J gene TRBJ2-7; 7 nucleotides line up with TRBD1. Germline values: CDR1 LGHNA, CDR2 YSLEER. V was clipped by 2 bases and J by 6 bases; unmatched bases: 7. CDR3 length: 14 amino acids. The CDR3: CASSQRTGESEQYF. The CDR3 DNA sequence: TGCGCCAGCAGCCAACGGACAGGTGAATCCGAGCAGTACTTC.

The rearrangement joins TRBV5-1 to TRBJ2-1; 9 bases align to TRBD1. Per germline, CDR1 SGHRS and CDR2 YFSETQ. The CDR3 is 15 amino acids. The trim removed 5 bases at V and 4 bases at J, leaving 7 bases unmatched. The CDR3 reads CASRLGQGTYNEQFF. CDR3 nucleotide sequence: TGCGCCAGCAGACTGGGACAGGGAACTTACAATGAGCAGTTCTTC.

This clone was found a few times. The chain recombines TRBV27 with TRBJ2-1; D may match TRBD1 or TRBD2 (5 bases each). V was pared by 6 bases and J by 2 bases, with 14 bases between. This CDR3 spans 15 amino acids. Germline V CDR1 and CDR2: MNHEY, SMNVEV (reference sequence). DNA of the CDR3: TGTGCCAGCAGAACCGGGACCAAGCCCTACAATGAGCAGTTCTTC. Translating gives CASRTGTKPYNEQFF.

The rearrangement links TRBV6-5 to TRBJ2-1; unclear D gene. Germline lookup yields CDR1 MNHEY and CDR2 SVGAGI. The CDR3 is 13 amino acids. V was clipped by 1 base and J by 5 bases, with 6 bases between them. The CDR3 DNA reads as TGTGCCAGCAGTTACTATCGTGACAATGAGCAGTTCTTC. This gives the protein CASSYYRDNEQFF.

There are a few counts of this clone. The rearrangement joins TRBV2 to TRBJ2-2; D not certain. CDR3 length: 17 residues. Germline assignment: CDR1 SNHLY and CDR2 FYNNEI. Trimming removed 4 bases at V and 1 base at J, with 16 bases between. DNA for the CDR3: TGTGCCAGCAGTGTTTCCCATGGCGGATGGAACACCGGGGAGCTGTTTTTT. Translation gives CASSVSHGGWNTGELFF.

This rearrangement joins TRBV7-2 to TRBJ1-1, with D maybe TRBD1 (5 bases). The V and J ends lost 5 bases and 9 bases respectively, with 19 bases between them. This CDR3 contains 14 residues. Germline V lookup: CDR1 SGHTA, CDR2 FQGNSA. The CDR3 coding sequence is TGTGCCAGCAGCCCCTCAGCAGGGAGCGCTAAAGCTTTCTTT. It codes for CASSPSAGSAKAFF.

This clone turned up a few times. J is TRBJ2-1 and V is TRBV5-6; a weak D match, TRBD1 (5 bases). Germline CDR1 SGHDT, CDR2 YYEEEE. The V gene lost 0 bases and the J gene lost 9 bases, with 10 bases spanning the gap. The CDR3 loop spans 13 amino acids. The CDR3 sequence is CASSLGRGTEQFF. Written as DNA, the CDR3 is TGTGCCAGCAGCTTGGGAAGGGGAACTGAGCAGTTCTTC.

The rearrangement links TRBV28 to TRBJ1-2; 7 bases line up with TRBD1. CDR3 length equals 16 residues. The J segment lost 4 bases and the V segment lost 1 base, leaving 9 bases of the junction unmatched. Germline lookup yields CDR1 MDHEN and CDR2 SYDVKM. The CDR3 is CASSLSGQGGRYGYTF. DNA for the CDR3: TGTGCCAGCAGTTTATCCGGGCAGGGGGGTCGCTATGGCTACACCTTC.

The chain uses TRBV7-9 and TRBJ2-5; D may match TRBD1 or TRBD2 (5 bases each). The CDR3 runs to 16 residues. Germline CDR1 and CDR2: SEHNR and FQNEAQ (reference sequence). V lost 0 bases and J 2 bases, leaving 13 bases between the germline ends. Here the CDR3 DNA reads TGTGCCAGCAGCTTAGCGAGGGGTAACGTACAAGAGACCCAGTACTTC. Its protein product is CASSLARGNVQETQYF.

Written as DNA, the CDR3 is TGTGCCAGCTCACCCCGAAGAGGGTCGAACACTGAAGCTTTCTTT. Protein product: CASSPRRGSNTEAFF. The chain combines TRBV18 with TRBJ1-1, with unresolved D. Trimming shortened V by 3 bases and J by 1 base, and 12 bases separated the two germline ends. Per the germline V gene, CDR1 is KGHSH and CDR2 is LQKENI. This CDR3 contains 15 residues.

This chain connects TRBV5-1 to TRBJ2-5; a possible D gene is TRBD1 (7 bases). The CDR3 has 16 amino acids. Germline-derived CDR1 and CDR2 are SGHRS and YFSETQ. The ends were cut back, 4 bases at V and 0 bases at J, with 16 bases in the middle. In DNA form, the CDR3 reads TGCGCCAGCAGCGCTGCGGGACAGTCGTACCAAGAGACCCAGTACTTC. Translation gives CASSAAGQSYQETQYF.

V and J are TRBV7-3 and TRBJ1-1; 7 bases agree with TRBD1. In germline, CDR1 is SGHTA, CDR2 FQGTGA. This CDR3 spans 14 amino acids. Unmatched junction bases numbered 4, after V lost 5 bases and J lost 1 base. CDR3 DNA sequence: TGTGCCAGCAGCCCCGGGACAGAGAACACTGAAGCTTTCTTT. This encodes CASSPGTENTEAFF.

CDR3 loop: CASSDLGGSLGETQYF. DNA of the CDR3: TGTGCCAGCAGTGATCTGGGCGGGAGCTTGGGGGAGACCCAGTACTTC. The chain couples TRBV6-1 to TRBJ2-5, with TRBD2 identical over 7 bases. V lost 3 bases to trimming and J lost 5 bases; unmatched junction nucleotides: 12. The germline V gene encodes CDR1 MNHNS and CDR2 SASEGT. The CDR3 contains 16 residues.

The V call is TRBV5-5, the J call TRBJ2-1; maybe TRBD2 (5 bases). The CDR3 covers 16 residues. V dropped 4 bases and J dropped 0 bases, with 14 bases sitting between them. Germline V gene lookup returns CDR1 SGHKS and CDR2 YYEKEE (reference sequence). The CDR3 loop reads CASSPSFPSSYNEQFF. The CDR3 DNA reads as TGTGCCAGCAGCCCTAGCTTTCCTAGCTCCTACAATGAGCAGTTCTTC.

The CDR3 reads CASSLGPGEGNQPQHF. DNA of the CDR3: TGTGCCAGCAGCTTAGGACCAGGGGAGGGCAATCAGCCCCAGCATTTT. The chain carries TRBV7-8 and TRBJ1-5; D might be TRBD1 (6 bases). The CDR3 has 16 residues. The V gene lost 1 base and the J gene lost 2 bases, with 12 bases spanning the gap. The V gene's germline CDR1 is SGHVS and CDR2 FQNEAQ.